This T cell receptor beta chain was profiled in a study of Graves' ophthalmopathy and Graves' hyperthyroidism listed by TCRdb under 2018. Concerning the study at large: Peripheral blood was collected before any treatment was given, at the time of initial diagnosis. In roughly 6 hyperthyroidism patients, T-cell repertoires of thyroid tissue and blood were compared. Following sample collection, hyperthyroidism patients were given methimazole at a starting dose of 30 mg daily, and ophthalmopathy patients were given high-dose intravenous methylprednisolone. The approximately 98 discovery patients were randomly divided into training and test sets at a 7:3 ratio. The study used signatures of the TCR beta repertoire to tell Graves' ophthalmopathy apart from Graves' hyperthyroidism and to predict which patients would progress to ophthalmopathy. To explore V-J signatures that separate ophthalmopathy from hyperthyroidism, a discovery set of 95 to 100 patients was enrolled, consisting of 40 to 45 with ophthalmopathy and 57 with stable hyperthyroidism. In total, 135 blood samples were TCR-sequenced: 40 to 45 ophthalmopathy, approximately 80 hyperthyroidism and some 17 hyperthyroidism-to-ophthalmopathy patients. An independent validation cohort was composed of some 18 hyperthyroidism patients and 17 patients who later progressed from hyperthyroidism to ophthalmopathy. General study outcomes and caveats: Among expanded thyroid clonotypes with frequency above 0.001, most also showed up in blood, which suggests that blood repertoires may reflect the thyroid immune response. In validation, the model predicted ophthalmopathy progression with 55% to 71% sensitivity and roughly 72% specificity; eleven to twelve predicted patients were CT-confirmed with GO in a median of approximately 6.2 months. Sample size was not statistically predetermined, and group allocation was not concealed from the investigators. The 13-signature model separated ophthalmopathy from stable hyperthyroidism with 85% to 90% sensitivity and 81.08% specificity in cross-validation, and 80%/75% in the test set.

Patients with ophthalmopathy had moderately to severely active disease, with a Clinical Activity Score of 3 or more, a NOSPECS grade of 4 or more, and a disease duration of less than 3 months. Patients with other autoimmune diseases, uncontrolled infections, pregnancy or lactation were excluded. Diagnosis was based on clinical symptoms, serum thyroxine, TRAb, thyroid ultrasound and orbital computed tomography. PBMCs were isolated from about 9.1 ml of fresh peripheral blood by Ficoll-Paque density gradient centrifugation. Total RNA was extracted using Trizol reagent, and RNA quality was checked on an Agilent 2100 Bioanalyzer. From cysteine to phenylalanine, the CDR3 is 14 amino acids long. Only the CDR3 DNA stays, 42 bases, in frame from base 1. CDR1 is given as SGHTS and CDR2 as YDEGEE, both from the germline V gene. This clonotype was seen just once. The antigen it binds to is not known. A junction boundary mismatches the germline segment, possibly from a read error.

For repertoire sequencing, TCR beta CDR3 regions were amplified from RNA transcripts. HTBI primers and the Qiagen OneStep RT-PCR kit were used in a first-round RT-PCR, which was followed by a second-round multiplex PCR, size selection and purification. The libraries underwent paired-end sequencing with 100 bp reads on an Illumina HiSeq2000. The published analysis was carried out like this. SOAPnuke was used to process the reads, throwing out any read that had adapters, had uncalled bases, had a mean Phred below 15, or lacked an exact constant-primer or identifier match. COPE v1.2.5 was used to merge the high-quality paired reads. Each unique nucleotide sequence was defined as a clonotype, and clonotypes were aligned to IMGT TRB V, D and J references with MiTCR v1.1. Analysis was restricted to V-J combinations with a frequency above 0.0001, which covered roughly 99% of repertoires. For each V-J combination, a TCR clonal expansion and chaos score was defined as F50 clonal expansion divided by the chaos observed in the TCRdist matrix. Welch's t-statistics and random forest were used to reduce features to about 14 V-J combinations, which were fed into a naive Bayes classifier. The Morisita-Horn index was used to measure how similar the thyroid and blood repertoires were. Using fastp trimming at Q25 and MiXCR clonotype assembly, TCRdb reanalyzed the public sequencing data and kept in-frame beta chains. Each record represents a unique CDR3 protein, reported with the most common genes and DNA among its rows. These V and J calls are TCRdb output, not the study's own analysis. The sample has approximately 500,000 distinct CDR3 sequences on record, roughly 14% of them singletons. The ten largest clonotypes hold more than 8.5% of the sample.

Material for sequencing was blood. The receptor was derived from a woman younger than 45 with Graves' ophthalmopathy. Donor details come from another sample of the same person, matched by shared clones. The V and J segments used are TRBV5-8 and TRBJ2-7; a stretch of 11 junction bases matches TRBD1. The encoded CDR3 is CTSSLDRGLVEQYF. In nucleotides, the sequence is TGTACCAGCAGCTTGGACAGGGGGCTAGTCGAGCAGTACTTC.